Included here is one T cell receptor beta chain sequence, with context. The V end lost 8 bases, the J end lost 1 base, and 11 bases lay between the germline ends. Per germline, CDR1 MNHEY and CDR2 SVGAGI. This CDR3 has 13 residues. Enrolled through a virtual design, the participants were between about 18 and 100 years of age and came from 24 US areas. Only in-frame clones appear in the TCRdb table, and some are missing; sequencing was by immunoSEQ multiplex PCR. The table records approximately 280,000 clones, approximately 78% of them present only once. This record belongs to a study of blood T cell repertoires in COVID-19.

This chain joins TRBV6-5 and TRBJ1-1; the D gene is possibly TRBD1 (6 bases). This sequence was found in a man aged 40-50 years who had been exposed to COVID-19. The sample comprised PBMCs or T cells enriched from blood (not recorded which). CDR3 DNA sequence: TGTGCCAGCGACAGGTGGCCGAACACTGAAGCTTTCTTT. Its protein product is CASDRWPNTEAFF.